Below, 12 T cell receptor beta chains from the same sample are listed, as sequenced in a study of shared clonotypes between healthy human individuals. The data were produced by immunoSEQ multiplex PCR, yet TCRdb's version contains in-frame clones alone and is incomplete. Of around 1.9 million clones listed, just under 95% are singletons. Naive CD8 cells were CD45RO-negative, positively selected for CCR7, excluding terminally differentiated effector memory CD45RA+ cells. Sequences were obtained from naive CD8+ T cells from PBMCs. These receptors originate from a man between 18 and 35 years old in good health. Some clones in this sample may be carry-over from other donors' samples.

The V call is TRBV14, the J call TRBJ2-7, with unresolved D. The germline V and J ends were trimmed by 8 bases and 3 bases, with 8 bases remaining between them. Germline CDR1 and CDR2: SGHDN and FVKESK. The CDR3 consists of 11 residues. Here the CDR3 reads CASGINYEQYF. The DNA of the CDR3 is TGTGCCAGCGGCATTAACTACGAGCAGTACTTC.

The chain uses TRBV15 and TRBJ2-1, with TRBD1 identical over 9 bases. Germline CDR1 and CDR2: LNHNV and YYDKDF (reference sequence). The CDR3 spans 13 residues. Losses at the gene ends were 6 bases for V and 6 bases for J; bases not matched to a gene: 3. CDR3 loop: CATSVTGGNEQFF. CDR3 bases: TGTGCCACCAGTGTGACAGGGGGCAATGAGCAGTTCTTC.

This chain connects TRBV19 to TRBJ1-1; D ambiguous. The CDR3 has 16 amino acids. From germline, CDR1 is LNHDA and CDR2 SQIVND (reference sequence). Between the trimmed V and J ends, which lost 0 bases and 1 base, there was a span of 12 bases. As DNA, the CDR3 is TGTGCCAGTAGTATAGAACCCTTATCCTGGAACACTGAAGCTTTCTTT. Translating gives CASSIEPLSWNTEAFF.

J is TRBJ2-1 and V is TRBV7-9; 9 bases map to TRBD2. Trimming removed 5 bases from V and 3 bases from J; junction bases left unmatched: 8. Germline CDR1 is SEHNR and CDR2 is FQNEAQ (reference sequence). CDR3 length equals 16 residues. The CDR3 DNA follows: TGTGCCAGCAGCCCTAGAGCTAGCGGGGACTACAATGAGCAGTTCTTC. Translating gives CASSPRASGDYNEQFF.

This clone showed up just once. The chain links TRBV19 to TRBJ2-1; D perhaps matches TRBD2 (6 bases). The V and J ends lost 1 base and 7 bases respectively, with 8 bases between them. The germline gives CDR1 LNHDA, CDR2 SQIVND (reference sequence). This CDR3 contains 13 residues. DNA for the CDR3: TGTGCCAGTAGTATAGCGGGAGTGAATGAGCAGTTCTTC. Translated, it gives CASSIAGVNEQFF.

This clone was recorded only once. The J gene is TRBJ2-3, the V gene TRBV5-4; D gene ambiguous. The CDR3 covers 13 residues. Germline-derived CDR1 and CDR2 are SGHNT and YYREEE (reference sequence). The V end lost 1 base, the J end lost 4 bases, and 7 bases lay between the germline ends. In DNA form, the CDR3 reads TGTGCCAGCAGCTTGAGGAGCCCAGATACGCAGTATTTT. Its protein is CASSLRSPDTQYF. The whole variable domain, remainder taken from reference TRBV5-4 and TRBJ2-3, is ETGVTQSPTHLIKTRGQQVTLRCSSQSGHNTVSWYQQALGQGPQFIFQYYREEENGRGNFPPRFSGLQFPNYSSELNVNALELDDSALYLCASSLRSPDTQYFGPGTRLTVL.

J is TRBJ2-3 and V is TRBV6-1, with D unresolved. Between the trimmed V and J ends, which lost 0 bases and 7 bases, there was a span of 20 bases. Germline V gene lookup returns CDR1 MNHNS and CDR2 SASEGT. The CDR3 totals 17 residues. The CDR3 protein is CASSEAWGFGFSHTQYF. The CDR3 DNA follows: TGTGCCAGCAGTGAAGCGTGGGGTTTTGGGTTTTCCCATACGCAGTATTTT.

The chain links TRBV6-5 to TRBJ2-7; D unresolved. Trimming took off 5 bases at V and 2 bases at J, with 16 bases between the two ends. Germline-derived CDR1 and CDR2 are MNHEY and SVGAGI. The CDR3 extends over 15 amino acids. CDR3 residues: CASSQSLLGAYEQYF. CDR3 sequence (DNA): TGTGCCAGCAGTCAGTCCCTCTTAGGAGCCTACGAGCAGTACTTC.

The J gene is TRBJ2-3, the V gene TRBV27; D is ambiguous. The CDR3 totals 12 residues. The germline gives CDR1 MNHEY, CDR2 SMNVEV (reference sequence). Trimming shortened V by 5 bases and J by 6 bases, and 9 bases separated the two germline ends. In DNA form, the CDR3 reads TGTGCCAGCAGTCCCGGCGCGGATACGCAGTATTTT. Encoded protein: CASSPGADTQYF.

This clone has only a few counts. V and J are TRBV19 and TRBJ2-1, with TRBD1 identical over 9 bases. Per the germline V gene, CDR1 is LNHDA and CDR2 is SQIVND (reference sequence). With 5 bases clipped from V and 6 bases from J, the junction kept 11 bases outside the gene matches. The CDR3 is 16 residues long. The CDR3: CASSGRDRASSNEQFF. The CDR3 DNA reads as TGTGCCAGTAGTGGAAGGGACAGGGCATCGTCCAATGAGCAGTTCTTC.

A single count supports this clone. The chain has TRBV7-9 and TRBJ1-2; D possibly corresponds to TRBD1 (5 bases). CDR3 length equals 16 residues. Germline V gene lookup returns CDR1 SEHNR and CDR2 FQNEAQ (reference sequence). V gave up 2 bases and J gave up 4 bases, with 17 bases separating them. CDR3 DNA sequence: TGTGCCAGCAGCTTACGTCTCGGGGCACAAGTCTATGGCTACACCTTC. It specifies CASSLRLGAQVYGYTF.

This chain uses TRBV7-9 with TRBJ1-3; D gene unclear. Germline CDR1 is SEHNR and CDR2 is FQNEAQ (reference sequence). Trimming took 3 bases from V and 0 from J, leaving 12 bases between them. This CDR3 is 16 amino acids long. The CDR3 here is CASSFTVAFSGNTIYF. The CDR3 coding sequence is TGTGCCAGCAGCTTTACGGTGGCATTCTCTGGAAACACCATATATTTT.